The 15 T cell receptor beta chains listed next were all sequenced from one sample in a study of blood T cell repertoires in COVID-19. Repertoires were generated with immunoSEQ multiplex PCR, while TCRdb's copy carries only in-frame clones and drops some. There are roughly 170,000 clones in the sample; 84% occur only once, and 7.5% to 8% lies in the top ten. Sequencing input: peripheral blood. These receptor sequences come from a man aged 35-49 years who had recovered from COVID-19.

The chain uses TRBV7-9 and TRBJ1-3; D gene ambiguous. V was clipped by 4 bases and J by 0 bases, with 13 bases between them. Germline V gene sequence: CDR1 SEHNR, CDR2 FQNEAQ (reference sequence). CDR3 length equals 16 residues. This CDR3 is CASSSWQIVSGNTIYF. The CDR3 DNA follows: TGTGCCAGCAGCTCGTGGCAGATTGTCTCTGGAAACACCATATATTTT.

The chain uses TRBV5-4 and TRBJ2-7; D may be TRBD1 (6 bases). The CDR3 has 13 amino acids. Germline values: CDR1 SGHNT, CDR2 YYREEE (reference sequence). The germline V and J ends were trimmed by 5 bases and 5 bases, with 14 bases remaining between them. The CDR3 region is CASRPQQGHEQYF. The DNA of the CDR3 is TGTGCCAGCAGGCCGCAACAGGGTCACGAGCAGTACTTC.

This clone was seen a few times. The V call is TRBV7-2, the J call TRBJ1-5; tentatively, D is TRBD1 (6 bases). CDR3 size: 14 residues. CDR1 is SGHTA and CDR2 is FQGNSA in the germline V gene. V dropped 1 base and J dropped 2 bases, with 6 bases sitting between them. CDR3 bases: TGTGCCAGCAGCTTAGGACAGGGCAATCAGCCCCAGCATTTT. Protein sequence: CASSLGQGNQPQHF.

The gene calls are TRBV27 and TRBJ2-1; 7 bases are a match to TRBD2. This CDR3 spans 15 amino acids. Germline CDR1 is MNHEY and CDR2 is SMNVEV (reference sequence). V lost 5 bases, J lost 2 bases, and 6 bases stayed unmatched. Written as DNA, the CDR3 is TGTGCCAGCAGTACGGCGGGACTACCCTACAATGAGCAGTTCTTC. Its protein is CASSTAGLPYNEQFF.

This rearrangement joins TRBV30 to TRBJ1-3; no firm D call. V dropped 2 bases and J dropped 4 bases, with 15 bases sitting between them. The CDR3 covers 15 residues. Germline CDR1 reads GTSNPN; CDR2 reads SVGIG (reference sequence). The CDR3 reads CAWSFSGSRGNTIYF. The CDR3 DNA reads TGTGCCTGGAGTTTCAGCGGTTCCCGAGGAAACACCATATATTTT. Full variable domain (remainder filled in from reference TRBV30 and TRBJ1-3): SQTIHQWPATLVQPVGSPLSLECTVEGTSNPNLYWYRQAAGRGLQLLFYSVGIGQISSEVPQNLSASRPQDRQFILSSKKLLLSDSGFYLCAWSFSGSRGNTIYFGEGSWLTVV.

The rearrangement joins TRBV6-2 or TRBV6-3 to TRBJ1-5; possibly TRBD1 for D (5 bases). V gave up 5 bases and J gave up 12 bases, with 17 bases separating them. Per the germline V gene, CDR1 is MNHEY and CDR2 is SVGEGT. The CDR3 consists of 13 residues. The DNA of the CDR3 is TGTGCCAGCAGTCAGGACAAGGTTAGGAGCCAGCATTTT. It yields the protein CASSQDKVRSQHF.

The DNA of the CDR3 is TGTGCCAGTAGTATAATAGAGAACTATGGCTACACCTTC. It yields the protein CASSIIENYGYTF. V usage is TRBV19 and J usage is TRBJ1-2; D not certain. CDR1 is LNHDA and CDR2 is SQIVND in the germline V gene (reference sequence). This CDR3 contains 13 residues. V lost 2 bases and J lost 2, with 6 bases in between.

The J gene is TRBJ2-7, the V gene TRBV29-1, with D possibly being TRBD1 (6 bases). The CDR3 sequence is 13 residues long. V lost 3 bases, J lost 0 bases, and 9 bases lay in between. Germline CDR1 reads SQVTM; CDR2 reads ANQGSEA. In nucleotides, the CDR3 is TGCAGCGTTGAGAGCAGGGGCTCCTACGAGCAGTACTTC. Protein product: CSVESRGSYEQYF.

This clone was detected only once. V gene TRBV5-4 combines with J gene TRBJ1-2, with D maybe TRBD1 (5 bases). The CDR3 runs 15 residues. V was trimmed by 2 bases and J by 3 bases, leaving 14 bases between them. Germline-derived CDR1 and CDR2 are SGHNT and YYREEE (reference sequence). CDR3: CASSFGQGRYYGYTF. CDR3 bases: TGTGCCAGCAGCTTTGGGCAGGGTCGGTACTATGGCTACACCTTC.

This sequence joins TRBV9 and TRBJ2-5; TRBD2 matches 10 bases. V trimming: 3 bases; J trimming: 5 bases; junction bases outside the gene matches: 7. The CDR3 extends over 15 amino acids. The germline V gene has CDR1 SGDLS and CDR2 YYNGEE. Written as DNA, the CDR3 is TGTGCCAGCAGCGAAAGCGGGGGGGCAGGGGAGACCCAGTACTTC. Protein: CASSESGGAGETQYF.

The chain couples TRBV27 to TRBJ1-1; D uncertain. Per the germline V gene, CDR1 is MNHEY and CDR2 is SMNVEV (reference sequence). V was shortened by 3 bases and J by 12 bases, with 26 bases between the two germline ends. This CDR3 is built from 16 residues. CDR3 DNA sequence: TGTGCCAGCAGTTTCATCTTGACAAGCGGTCTCCCTAAGCCTTTCTTT. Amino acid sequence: CASSFILTSGLPKPFF.

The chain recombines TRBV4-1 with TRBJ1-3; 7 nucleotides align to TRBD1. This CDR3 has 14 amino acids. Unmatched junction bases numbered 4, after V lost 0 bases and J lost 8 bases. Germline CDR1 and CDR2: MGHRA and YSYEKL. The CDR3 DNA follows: TGCGCCAGCAGCCAAGAGCAGGGGGTAGACACCATATATTTT. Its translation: CASSQEQGVDTIYF.

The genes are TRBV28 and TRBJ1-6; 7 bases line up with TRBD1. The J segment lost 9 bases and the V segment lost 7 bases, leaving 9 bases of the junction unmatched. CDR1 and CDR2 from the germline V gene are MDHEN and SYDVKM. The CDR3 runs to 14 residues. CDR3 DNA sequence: TGTGCCAGCACCCCGACAGGGAAGTCTTCACCCCTCCACTTT. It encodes CASTPTGKSSPLHF.

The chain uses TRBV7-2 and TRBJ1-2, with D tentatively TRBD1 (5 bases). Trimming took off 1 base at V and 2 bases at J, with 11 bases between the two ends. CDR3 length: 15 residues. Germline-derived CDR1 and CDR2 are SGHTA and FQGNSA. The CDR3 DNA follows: TGTGCCAGCAGCTTAGTGGGCGGGGGAAACTATGGCTACACCTTC. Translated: CASSLVGGGNYGYTF.

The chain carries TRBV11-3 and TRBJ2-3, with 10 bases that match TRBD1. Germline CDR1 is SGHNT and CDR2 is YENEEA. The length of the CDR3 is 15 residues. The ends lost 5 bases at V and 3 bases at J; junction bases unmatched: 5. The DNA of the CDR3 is TGTGCCAGCAGCCCGCCGGGACAGGGGACAGATACGCAGTATTTT. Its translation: CASSPPGQGTDTQYF.